Each of the 20 T cell receptor beta chains below was sequenced from the same sample in a study of spatial heterogeneity in lung cancer. Time point: sample taken at primary tumor resection. One entry per CDR3 protein, called by TCRdb with MiXCR from the 5' RACE reads. The repertoire includes about 23,000 distinct CDR3 sequences, approximately 4.7% of them detected once, and more than 4.5% sits in the top ten. Sequencing used PBMCs, obtained at surgery. All receptors come from a male donor with early-stage non-small cell lung cancer.

This clonotype was counted at least ten times. V usage is TRBV5-5 and J usage is TRBJ2-5; 8 bases agree with TRBD1. J was trimmed by 4 bases and V by 4 bases; bases with no gene match: 9. Looked up from germline, CDR1 is SGHKS and CDR2 is YYEKEE (reference sequence). The CDR3 covers 15 residues. The CDR3 spells CASSAGTGERETQYF. The CDR3 nucleotides read TGTGCCAGCAGCGCAGGGACAGGAGAGCGAGAGACCCAGTACTTC. The variable domain in full, with the rest retrieved from reference TRBV5-5 and TRBJ2-5, is DAGVTQSPTHLIKTRGQQVTLRCSPISGHKSVSWYQQVLGQGPQFIFQYYEKEERGRGNFPDRFSARQFPNYSSELNVNALLLGDSALYLCASSAGTGERETQYFGPGTRLLVL.

This clonotype showed up many times. The chain is built from TRBV5-1 and TRBJ1-2, with D possibly being TRBD1 (5 bases). Trimming left V 5 bases short and J 1 base short, with 12 bases between. CDR3 length equals 14 residues. Germline CDR1 reads SGHRS; CDR2 reads YFSETQ. The CDR3 sequence is CASSTGTVNYGYTF. CDR3 coding DNA: TGCGCCAGCAGTACCGGGACGGTTAACTATGGCTACACCTTC.

This clonotype was detected ten times or more. The rearrangement links TRBV29-1 to TRBJ2-3; D unclear. This CDR3 is 13 amino acids long. V was clipped by 6 bases and J by 5 bases, with 15 bases between them. Germline V CDR1 and CDR2: SQVTM, ANQGSEA. The chain's CDR3 is CSVRQSFGDTQYF. The CDR3 nucleotides are TGCAGCGTCAGGCAATCGTTCGGAGATACGCAGTATTTT.

This clonotype has ten or more counts. This chain links TRBV5-1 with TRBJ2-2; 7 nucleotides agree with TRBD2. The CDR3 is 15 residues long. Germline CDR1 SGHRS, CDR2 YFSETQ. J gave up 3 bases and V 3 bases, and 5 bases lay outside the gene matches. The chain's CDR3 is CASSSSGAYTGELFF. The CDR3 nucleotides are TGCGCCAGCAGCTCCAGCGGGGCCTACACCGGGGAGCTGTTTTTT. Filled out from reference TRBV5-1 and TRBJ2-2, the complete variable domain reads KAGVTQTPRYLIKTRGQQVTLSCSPISGHRSVSWYQQTPGQGLQFLFEYFSETQRNKGNFPGRFSGRQFSNSRSEMNVSTLELGDSALYLCASSSSGAYTGELFFGEGSRLTVL.

This clonotype has ten or more counts. The gene calls are TRBV6-5 and TRBJ2-3, with 9 bases matching TRBD2. Germline trimming cut 4 bases from V and 6 bases from J; bases unmatched to any gene: 5. This CDR3 comprises 14 residues. Germline V gives CDR1 MNHEY, CDR2 SVGAGI. The CDR3 region has the DNA TGTGCCAGCAGTTTAGGCGGGGGGGCTGATACGCAGTATTTT. Its protein product is CASSLGGGADTQYF.

This clonotype was counted many times. The J gene is TRBJ2-1, the V gene TRBV19; TRBD2 might be the D (6 bases). Trimming removed 5 bases at V and 7 bases at J, with 18 bases between. The CDR3 covers 15 residues. The germline V gene has CDR1 LNHDA and CDR2 SQIVND (reference sequence). The CDR3 reads CASSPPQGGRNEQFF. The CDR3 DNA is TGTGCCAGTAGTCCCCCCCAGGGAGGTAGAAATGAGCAGTTCTTC.

This clonotype ranks as medium-sized (0.01 to 0.1%). This chain uses TRBV27 with TRBJ2-3, with TRBD2 matching 13 bases. The CDR3 is 15 residues long. CDR1 and CDR2 (germline): MNHEY, SMNVEV (reference sequence). With V trimmed by 10 bases and J by 2 bases, 6 bases remained unmatched. In nucleotides, the CDR3 is TGTGCCACCCGACTAGCGGGGGGACCCACAGATACGCAGTATTTT. It codes for CATRLAGGPTDTQYF.

This clonotype has ten or more counts. The gene calls are TRBV7-9 and TRBJ1-5, with D uncertain. Germline V gives CDR1 SEHNR, CDR2 FQNEAQ (reference sequence). This CDR3 has 12 residues. Trimming shortened V by 2 bases and J by 7 bases, and 6 bases separated the two germline ends. This CDR3 is CASSLPGQPQHF. The CDR3 DNA reads as TGTGCCAGCAGCTTACCAGGACAGCCCCAGCATTTT.

This clonotype was seen many times. This chain joins TRBV13 and TRBJ2-5, with a possible D match to TRBD1 (5 bases). The CDR3 consists of 13 residues. CDR1 is PRHDT, CDR2 FYEKMQ, per germline (reference sequence). V dropped 3 bases and J dropped 4 bases, with 9 bases sitting between them. CDR3 protein: CASSFRQIETQYF. CDR3 bases: TGTGCCAGCAGCTTCAGACAGATAGAGACCCAGTACTTC.

This clonotype was seen repeatedly, ten times or more. V and J are TRBV7-2 and TRBJ2-3; D is undetermined. There are 12 residues in the CDR3. V was clipped by 6 bases and J by 4 bases, with 8 bases between them. CDR1 and CDR2 (germline): SGHTA, FQGNSA. This chain's CDR3 is CASRLQSDTQYF. CDR3 nucleotide sequence: TGTGCCAGCAGGCTTCAGTCAGATACGCAGTATTTT.

This clonotype was recorded many times. This chain joins TRBV12-3 or TRBV12-4 and TRBJ2-1, with D possibly being TRBD1 or TRBD2 (6 bases each). This CDR3 spans 16 amino acids. The V end was cut by 5 bases, the J end by 4 bases, with 18 bases between. The CDR3 bases are TGTGCCAGCAGTCCCCGACGGGGGCCCCAGTACAATGAGCAGTTCTTC. This sequence encodes CASSPRRGPQYNEQFF.

This clonotype was detected ten times or more. The chain combines TRBV6-5 with TRBJ2-2; D unclear. The V and J ends lost 2 bases and 2 bases respectively, with 18 bases between them. This CDR3 is built from 18 residues. From germline, CDR1 is MNHEY and CDR2 SVGAGI. This CDR3 reads CASSYGRIGFINTGELFF. CDR3 DNA sequence: TGTGCCAGCAGTTACGGCAGAATCGGGTTTATCAACACCGGGGAGCTGTTTTTT.

This clonotype was counted many times. The rearrangement links TRBV15 to TRBJ1-6, with D perhaps matching TRBD1 (6 bases). V was clipped by 4 bases and J by 6 bases, with 13 bases between them. The CDR3 extends over 15 amino acids. CDR1 is LNHNV and CDR2 is YYDKDF in the germline V gene (reference sequence). CDR3 bases: TGTGCCACCAGCACCCGACAGGAGCCTAATTCACCCCTCCACTTT. Translation: CATSTRQEPNSPLHF.

This clonotype was detected many times. This chain links TRBV28 with TRBJ2-3, with D perhaps TRBD1 (5 bases). The CDR3 loop spans 15 amino acids. Germline CDR1 MDHEN, CDR2 SYDVKM. The V gene lost 2 bases and the J gene lost 1 base, with 10 bases spanning the gap. As DNA, the CDR3 is TGTGCCAGCAGTTTAGAAGGGGCAGGCACAGATACGCAGTATTTT. Its translation: CASSLEGAGTDTQYF.

This clonotype has a count of ten or more. CDR3 residues: CASSSVLTAYEQYF. In DNA, the CDR3 is TGTGCCAGCAGTAGCGTCCTGACGGCCTACGAGCAGTACTTC. The chain is built from TRBV6-5 and TRBJ2-7; D gene uncertain. CDR3 length: 14 residues. The V end lost 5 bases, the J end lost 2 bases, and 13 bases lay between the germline ends. In germline, CDR1 is MNHEY, CDR2 SVGAGI.

By its share, this clonotype is medium-sized. This chain joins TRBV14 and TRBJ1-5; D gene ambiguous. CDR3 length: 11 amino acids. V lost 1 base and J 7 bases, leaving 2 bases between the germline ends. From germline, CDR1 is SGHDN and CDR2 FVKESK. CDR3 protein: CASSQVQPQHF. The CDR3 region has the DNA TGTGCCAGCAGCCAAGTCCAGCCCCAGCATTTT. Drawing the rest from reference TRBV14 and TRBJ1-5, the complete variable domain is EAGVTQFPSHSVIEKGQTVTLRCDPISGHDNLYWYRRVMGKEIKFLLHFVKESKQDESGMPNNRFLAERTGGTYSTLKVQPAELEDSGVYFCASSQVQPQHFGDGTRLSIL.

This clonotype was seen ten or more times. The chain couples TRBV5-1 to TRBJ1-4; a weak D match, TRBD1 (5 bases). Per germline, CDR1 SGHRS and CDR2 YFSETQ. The CDR3 runs to 14 residues. V was cut by 0 bases and J by 8 bases, with 11 bases left in between. CDR3 in DNA: TGCGCCAGCAGCTTGGGAGCAGGGCAAGAAAAACTGTTTTTT. Residues: CASSLGAGQEKLFF.

This clonotype showed up many times. J is TRBJ2-7 and V is TRBV7-6; 9 bases align to TRBD1. V was pared by 3 bases and J by 6 bases, with 6 bases of the junction left unmatched. The CDR3 covers 14 residues. Per germline, CDR1 SGHVS and CDR2 FNYEAQ. CDR3 in amino acids: CASSLAQGASEQYF. The CDR3 DNA sequence: TGTGCCAGCAGCTTGGCACAGGGGGCGTCCGAGCAGTACTTC.

Within the sample, this clonotype is large. This chain links TRBV5-1 with TRBJ1-5; D not resolved. The CDR3 covers 15 residues. CDR1 and CDR2 from the germline V gene are SGHRS and YFSETQ. V lost 0 bases and J 1 base, leaving 8 bases between the germline ends. The CDR3, as DNA: TGCGCCAGCAGCTTGGGGACCCAAAGCAATCAGCCCCAGCATTTT. Its translation: CASSLGTQSNQPQHF.

This clonotype has at least ten counts. V is TRBV4-1 and J is TRBJ2-3; TRBD2 agrees at 8 bases. The CDR3 is 19 residues long. V lost 0 bases to trimming and J lost 8 bases; unmatched junction nucleotides: 19. Germline-derived CDR1 and CDR2 are MGHRA and YSYEKL. This CDR3 is CASSQDWRAGGYRAGTQYF. The CDR3 DNA is TGCGCCAGCAGCCAAGATTGGCGGGCGGGGGGATACCGTGCTGGTACGCAGTATTTT.